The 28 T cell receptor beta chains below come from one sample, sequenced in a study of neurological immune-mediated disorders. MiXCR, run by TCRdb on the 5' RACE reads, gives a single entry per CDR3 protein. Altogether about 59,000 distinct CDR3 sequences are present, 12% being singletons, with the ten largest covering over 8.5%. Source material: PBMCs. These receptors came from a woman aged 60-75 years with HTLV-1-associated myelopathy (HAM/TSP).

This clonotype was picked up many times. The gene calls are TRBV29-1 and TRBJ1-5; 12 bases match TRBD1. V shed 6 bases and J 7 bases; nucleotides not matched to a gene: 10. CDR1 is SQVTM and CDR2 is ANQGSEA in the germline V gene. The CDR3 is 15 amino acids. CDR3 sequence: CSVTGTGGAGQPQHF. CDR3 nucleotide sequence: TGCAGCGTAACCGGGACAGGGGGCGCCGGGCAGCCCCAGCATTTT. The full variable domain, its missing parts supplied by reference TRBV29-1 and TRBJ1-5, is SAVISQKPSRDICQRGTSLTIQCQVDSQVTMMFWYRQQPGQSLTLIATANQGSEATYESGFVIDKFPISRPNLTFSTLTVSNMSPEDSSIYLCSVTGTGGAGQPQHFGDGTRLSIL.

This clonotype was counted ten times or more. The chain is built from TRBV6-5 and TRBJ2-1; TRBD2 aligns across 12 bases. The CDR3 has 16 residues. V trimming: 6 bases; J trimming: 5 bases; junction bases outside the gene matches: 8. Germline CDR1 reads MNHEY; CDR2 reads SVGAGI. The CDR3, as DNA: TGTGCCAGCAGGAGACTAGCGGGAGAGGGGAACAATGAGCAGTTCTTC. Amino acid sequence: CASRRLAGEGNNEQFF.

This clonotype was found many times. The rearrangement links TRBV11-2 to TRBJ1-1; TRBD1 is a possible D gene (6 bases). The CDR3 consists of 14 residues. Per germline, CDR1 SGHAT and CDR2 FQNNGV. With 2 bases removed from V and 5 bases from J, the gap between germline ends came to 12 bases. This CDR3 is CASSLSGRGTEAFF. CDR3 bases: TGTGCCAGCAGCTTAAGCGGCAGGGGTACTGAAGCTTTCTTT.

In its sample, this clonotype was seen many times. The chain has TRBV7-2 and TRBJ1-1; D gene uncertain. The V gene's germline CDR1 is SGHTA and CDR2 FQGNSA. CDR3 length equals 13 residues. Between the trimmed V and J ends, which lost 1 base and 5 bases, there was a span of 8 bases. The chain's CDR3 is CASSLGSITEAFF. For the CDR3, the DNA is TGTGCCAGCAGCTTAGGGTCAATAACTGAAGCTTTCTTT.

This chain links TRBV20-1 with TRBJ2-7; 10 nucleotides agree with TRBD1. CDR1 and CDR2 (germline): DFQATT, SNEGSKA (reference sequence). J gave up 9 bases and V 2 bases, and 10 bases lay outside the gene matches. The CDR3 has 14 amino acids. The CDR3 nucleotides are TGCAGTGCTAGATCCGGGACAGGGGCAAGTGTGCAGTACTTC. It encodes CSARSGTGASVQYF.

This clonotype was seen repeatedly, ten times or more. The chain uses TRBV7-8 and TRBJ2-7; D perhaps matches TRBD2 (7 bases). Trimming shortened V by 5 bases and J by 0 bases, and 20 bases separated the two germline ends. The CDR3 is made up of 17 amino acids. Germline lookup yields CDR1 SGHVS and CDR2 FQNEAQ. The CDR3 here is CASSPRGKRDASYEQYF. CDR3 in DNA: TGTGCCAGCAGCCCCAGGGGCAAGCGGGACGCCTCCTACGAGCAGTACTTC. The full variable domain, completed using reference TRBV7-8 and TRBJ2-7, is GAGVSQSPRYKVAKRGQDVALRCDPISGHVSLFWYQQALGQGPEFLTYFQNEAQLDKSGLPSDRFFAERPEGSVSTLKIQRTQQEDSAVYLCASSPRGKRDASYEQYFGPGTRLTVT.

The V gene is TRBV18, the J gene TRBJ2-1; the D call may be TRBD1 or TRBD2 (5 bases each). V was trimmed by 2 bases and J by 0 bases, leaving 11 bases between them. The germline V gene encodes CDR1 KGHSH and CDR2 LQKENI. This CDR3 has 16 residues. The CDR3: CASSPGAGLSYNEQFF. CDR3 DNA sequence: TGTGCCAGCTCACCAGGGGCGGGCCTCTCCTACAATGAGCAGTTCTTC. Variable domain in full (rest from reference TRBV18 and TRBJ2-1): NAGVMQNPRHLVRRRGQEARLRCSPMKGHSHVYWYRQLPEEGLKFMVYLQKENIIDESGMPKERFSAEFPKEGPSILRIQQVVRGDSAAYFCASSPGAGLSYNEQFFGPGTRLTVL.

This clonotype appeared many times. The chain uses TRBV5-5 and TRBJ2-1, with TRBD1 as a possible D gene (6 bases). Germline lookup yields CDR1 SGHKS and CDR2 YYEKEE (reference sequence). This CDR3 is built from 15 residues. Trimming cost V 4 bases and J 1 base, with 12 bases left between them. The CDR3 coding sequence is TGTGCCAGCAGCCAGGGACACGGGTCCTACAATGAGCAGTTCTTC. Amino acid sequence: CASSQGHGSYNEQFF.

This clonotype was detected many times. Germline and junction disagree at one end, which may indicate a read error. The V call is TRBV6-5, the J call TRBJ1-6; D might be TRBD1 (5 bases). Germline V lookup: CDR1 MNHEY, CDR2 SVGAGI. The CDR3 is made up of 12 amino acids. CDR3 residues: CASTDDLGALYF. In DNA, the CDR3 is TGTGCCAGCACGGATGACTTAGGGGCCCTCTACTTT.

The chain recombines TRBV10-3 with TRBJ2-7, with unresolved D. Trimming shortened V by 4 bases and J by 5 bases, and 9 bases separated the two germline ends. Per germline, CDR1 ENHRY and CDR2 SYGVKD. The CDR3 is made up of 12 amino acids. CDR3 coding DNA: TGTGCCATCAGTGGGACCCCCAACGAGCAGTACTTC. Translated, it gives CAISGTPNEQYF.

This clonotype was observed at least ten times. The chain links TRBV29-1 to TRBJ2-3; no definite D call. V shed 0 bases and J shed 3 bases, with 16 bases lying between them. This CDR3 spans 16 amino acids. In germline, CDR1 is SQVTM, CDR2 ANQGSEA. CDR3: CSVEDIPGVVTDTQYF. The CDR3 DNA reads TGCAGCGTTGAAGACATCCCCGGCGTGGTAACAGATACGCAGTATTTT.

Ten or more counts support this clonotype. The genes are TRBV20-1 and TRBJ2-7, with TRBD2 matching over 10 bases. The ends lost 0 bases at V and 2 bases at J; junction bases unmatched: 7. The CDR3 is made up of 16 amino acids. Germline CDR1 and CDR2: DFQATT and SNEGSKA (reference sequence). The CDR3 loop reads CSARDTSGMIPYEQYF. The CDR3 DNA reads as TGCAGTGCTAGAGACACTAGCGGGATGATACCCTACGAGCAGTACTTC.

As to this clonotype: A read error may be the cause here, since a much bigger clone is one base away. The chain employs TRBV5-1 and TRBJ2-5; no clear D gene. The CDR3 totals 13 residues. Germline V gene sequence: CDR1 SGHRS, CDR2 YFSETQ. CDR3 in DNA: TGCGCCAGCAGCTTCGGTGGTACGGAGACCCTGTACTTC. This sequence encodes CASSFGGTETLYF.

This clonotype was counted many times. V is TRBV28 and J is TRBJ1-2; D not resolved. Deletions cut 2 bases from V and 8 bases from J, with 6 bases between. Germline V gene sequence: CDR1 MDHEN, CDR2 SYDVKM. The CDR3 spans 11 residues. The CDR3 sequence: CASSLGRGYTF. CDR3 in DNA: TGTGCCAGCAGTTTAGGACGAGGCTACACCTTC.

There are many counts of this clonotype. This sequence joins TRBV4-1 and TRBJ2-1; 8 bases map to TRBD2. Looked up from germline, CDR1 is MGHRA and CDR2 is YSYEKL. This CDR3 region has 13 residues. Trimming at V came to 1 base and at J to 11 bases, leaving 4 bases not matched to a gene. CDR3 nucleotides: TGCGCCAGCAGCCAAGTGGAGCGGGAGAAGCAGTTCTTC. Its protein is CASSQVEREKQFF.

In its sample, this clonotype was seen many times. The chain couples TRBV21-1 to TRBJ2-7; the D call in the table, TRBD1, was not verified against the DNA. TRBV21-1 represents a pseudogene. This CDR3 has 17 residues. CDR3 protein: CASSKGPRRGRAYEQYF. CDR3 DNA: TGTGCCAGCAGCAAGGGACCAAGAAGGGGCAGGGCCTACGAGCAGTACTTC.

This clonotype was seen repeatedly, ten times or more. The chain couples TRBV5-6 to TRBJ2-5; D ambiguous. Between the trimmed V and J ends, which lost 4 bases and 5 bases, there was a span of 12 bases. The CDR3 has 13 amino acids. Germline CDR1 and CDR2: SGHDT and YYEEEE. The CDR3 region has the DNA TGTGCCAGCAGCCCGGACCTTCGGGAGACCCAGTACTTC. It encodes CASSPDLRETQYF. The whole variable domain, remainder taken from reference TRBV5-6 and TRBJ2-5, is DAGVTQSPTHLIKTRGQQVTLRCSPKSGHDTVSWYQQALGQGPQFIFQYYEEEERQRGNFPDRFSGHQFPNYSSELNVNALLLGDSALYLCASSPDLRETQYFGPGTRLLVL.

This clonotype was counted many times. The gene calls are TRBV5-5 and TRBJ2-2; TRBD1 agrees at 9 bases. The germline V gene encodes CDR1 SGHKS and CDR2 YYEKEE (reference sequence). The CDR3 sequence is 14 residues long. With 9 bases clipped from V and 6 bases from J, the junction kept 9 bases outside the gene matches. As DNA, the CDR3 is TGTGCCACGGGACAGGGAGCTAGCCCCGGGGAGCTGTTTTTT. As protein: CATGQGASPGELFF.

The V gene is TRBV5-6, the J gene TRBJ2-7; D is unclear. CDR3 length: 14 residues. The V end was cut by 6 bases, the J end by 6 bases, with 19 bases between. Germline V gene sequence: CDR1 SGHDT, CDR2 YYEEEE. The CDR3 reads CASTPMTVSREQYF. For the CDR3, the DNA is TGTGCCAGCACACCGATGACGGTCAGCCGCGAGCAGTACTTC.

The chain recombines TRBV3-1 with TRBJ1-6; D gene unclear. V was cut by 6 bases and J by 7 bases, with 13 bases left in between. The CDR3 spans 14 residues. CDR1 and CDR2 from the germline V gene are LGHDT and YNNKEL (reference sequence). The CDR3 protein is CASSMGSGNSPLHF. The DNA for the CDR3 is TGTGCCAGCAGTATGGGATCAGGCAATTCACCCCTCCACTTT.

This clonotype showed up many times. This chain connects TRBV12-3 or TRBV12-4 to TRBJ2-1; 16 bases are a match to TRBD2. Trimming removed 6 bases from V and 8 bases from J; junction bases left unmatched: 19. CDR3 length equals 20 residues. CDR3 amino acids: CASRATGTSGRAGFGHEQFF. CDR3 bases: TGTGCCAGCAGAGCCACCGGGACTAGCGGGAGGGCCGGGTTCGGCCATGAGCAGTTCTTC.

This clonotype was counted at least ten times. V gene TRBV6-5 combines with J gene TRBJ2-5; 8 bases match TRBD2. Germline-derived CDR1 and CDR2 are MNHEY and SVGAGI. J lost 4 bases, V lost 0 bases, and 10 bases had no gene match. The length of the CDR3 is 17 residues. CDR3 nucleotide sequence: TGTGCCAGCAGTTACTCGAGGTTTACGGGAGGGCCAGAGACCCAGTACTTC. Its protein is CASSYSRFTGGPETQYF.

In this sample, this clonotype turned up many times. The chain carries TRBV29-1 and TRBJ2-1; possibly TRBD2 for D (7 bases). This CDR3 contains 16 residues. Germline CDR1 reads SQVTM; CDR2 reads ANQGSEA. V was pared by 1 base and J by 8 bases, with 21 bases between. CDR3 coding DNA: TGCAGCGTTGAAGGTCGGGGGGCCAGGGGTAGTTATGAGCAGTTCTTC. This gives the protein CSVEGRGARGSYEQFF.

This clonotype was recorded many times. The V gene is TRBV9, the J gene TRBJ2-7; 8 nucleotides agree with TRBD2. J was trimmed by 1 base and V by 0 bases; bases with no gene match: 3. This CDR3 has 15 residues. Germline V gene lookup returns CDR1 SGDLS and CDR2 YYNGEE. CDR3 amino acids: CASSVEPSGSYEQYF. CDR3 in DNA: TGTGCCAGCAGCGTAGAGCCTAGCGGGTCCTACGAGCAGTACTTC. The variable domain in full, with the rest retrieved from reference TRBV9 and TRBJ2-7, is DSGVTQTPKHLITATGQRVTLRCSPRSGDLSVYWYQQSLDQGLQFLIQYYNGEERAKGNILERFSAQQFPDLHSELNLSSLELGDSALYFCASSVEPSGSYEQYFGPGTRLTVT.

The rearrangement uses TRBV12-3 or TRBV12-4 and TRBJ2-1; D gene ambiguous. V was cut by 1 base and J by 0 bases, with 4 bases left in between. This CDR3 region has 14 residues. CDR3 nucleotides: TGTGCCAGCAGTTTAGGCGGCTCCTACAATGAGCAGTTCTTC. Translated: CASSLGGSYNEQFF.

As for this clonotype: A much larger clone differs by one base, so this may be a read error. The CDR3 DNA reads TGTGCCAGCATCACTAGCGGAAAGAGAAATGAGCAGTTCTTC. The encoded protein is CASITSGKRNEQFF. The chain couples TRBV7-9 to TRBJ2-1; 8 bases agree with TRBD2. CDR1 and CDR2 from the germline V gene are SEHNR and FQNEAQ (reference sequence). The J segment lost 7 bases and the V segment lost 7 bases, leaving 9 bases of the junction unmatched. The length of the CDR3 is 14 residues.

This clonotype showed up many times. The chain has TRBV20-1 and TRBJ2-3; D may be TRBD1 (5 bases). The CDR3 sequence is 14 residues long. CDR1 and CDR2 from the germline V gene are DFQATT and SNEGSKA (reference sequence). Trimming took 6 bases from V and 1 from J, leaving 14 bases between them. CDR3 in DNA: TGCAGTGCCTTGACAGTCTCACGCACAGATACGCAGTATTTT. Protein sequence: CSALTVSRTDTQYF.

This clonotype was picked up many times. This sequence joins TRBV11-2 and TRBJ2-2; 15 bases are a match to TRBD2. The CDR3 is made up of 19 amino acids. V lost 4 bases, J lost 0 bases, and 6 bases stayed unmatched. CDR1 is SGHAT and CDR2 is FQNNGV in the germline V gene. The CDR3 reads CASSSGLAGGPANTGELFF. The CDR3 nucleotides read TGTGCCAGCAGCTCCGGACTAGCGGGAGGGCCGGCGAACACCGGGGAGCTGTTTTTT.